One T cell receptor beta chain is described in this entry. As yet, its antigen is unknown. Germline assignment: CDR1 LGHNT and CDR2 FRNRAP. CDR3 size: 19 residues. This entry comes from a study of graft-versus-host responses after intestinal transplantation. Study at large: Recipients were all induced with anti-thymocyte globulin, then given tacrolimus and steroids for 2 to 4 years.

Overall study results and limits: There were GvH clones found in recipient marrow, and some of them appeared first in ileum or blood. Clonal ratios of graft-versus-host to host-versus-graft in allografts were high for patients exhibiting graft-donor T cell macrochimerism.

Profiling relied on immunoSEQ multiplex PCR, and the TCRdb table lists in-frame clones only, not all of them. The sample lists around 100,000 clones; around nine tenths were seen once. The TCR comes from a human donor who was the organ donor for an intestinal transplant. The V gene is TRBV12-5, the J gene TRBJ2-5; D is possibly TRBD1 (6 bases). The J call may be in error: the DNA end matches TRBJ2-7 better. The sample here was unstimulated CD4+ T cells sorted from spleen or lymph node cells, taken before transplant. The CDR3 DNA is TGTGCTAGTGGTTTGGTCCTCGGGACACTCGGTGGGGCATTTCACGAGCAGTACTTC. It translates to CASGLVLGTLGGAFHEQYF.